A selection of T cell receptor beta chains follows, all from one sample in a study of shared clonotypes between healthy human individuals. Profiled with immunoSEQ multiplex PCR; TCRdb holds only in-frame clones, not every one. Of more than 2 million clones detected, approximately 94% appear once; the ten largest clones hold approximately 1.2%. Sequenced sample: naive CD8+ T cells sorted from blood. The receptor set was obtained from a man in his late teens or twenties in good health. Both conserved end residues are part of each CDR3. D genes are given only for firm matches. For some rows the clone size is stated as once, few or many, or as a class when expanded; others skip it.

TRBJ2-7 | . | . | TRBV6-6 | TGTGCCAGCAGTTACTCCCTATCCGATTCCTACGAGCAGTACTTC | CASSYSLSDSYEQYF
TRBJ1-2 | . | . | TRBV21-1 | TGTGCCAGCAGTTCTACGGGGGAGGGTGGCTACACCTTC | CASSSTGEGGYTF
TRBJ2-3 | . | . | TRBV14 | TGTGCCAGCAGCCAAGATCTCCAGGGAACAGATACGCAGTATTTT | CASSQDLQGTDTQYF
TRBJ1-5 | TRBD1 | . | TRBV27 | TGTGCCAGCAGTTTAGTTTTGGGACAGAATCAGCCCCAGCATTTT | CASSLVLGQNQPQHF
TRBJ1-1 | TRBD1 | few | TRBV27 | TGTGCCAGCAGTTTAAGACAGGGGAACACTGAAGCTTTCTTT | CASSLRQGNTEAFF
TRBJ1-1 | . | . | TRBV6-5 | TGTGCCAGCAGTAACCGAAAGGCAGCTTTCTTT | CASSNRKAAFF
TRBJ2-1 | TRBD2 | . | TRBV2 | TGTGCCAGCAGTACCCGGGACTACTCCTACAATGAGCAGTTCTTC | CASSTRDYSYNEQFF
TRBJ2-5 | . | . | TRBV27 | TGTGCCAGCAGTTTATTAGAGACCCAGTACTTC | CASSLLETQYF
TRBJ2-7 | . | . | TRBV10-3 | TGTGCCATCAGTGAGTCCATTCTCGAGCAGTACTTC | CAISESILEQYF
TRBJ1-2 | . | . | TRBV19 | TGTGCCAGTAGTTTAACAGCGGCCTCTAACTATGGCTACACCTTC | CASSLTAASNYGYTF
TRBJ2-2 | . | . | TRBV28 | TGTGCCAGCAGTTTATTAGCCAGGGAGTACACCGGGGAGCTGTTTTTT | CASSLLAREYTGELFF
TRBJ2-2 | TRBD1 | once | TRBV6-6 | TGTGCCAGCAGCTCAGATACCGGGACAGGCACCGGGGAGCTGTTTTTT | CASSSDTGTGTGELFF
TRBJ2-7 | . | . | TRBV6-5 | TGTGCCACCAGGGACGGAACCTACGAGCAGTACTTC | CATRDGTYEQYF
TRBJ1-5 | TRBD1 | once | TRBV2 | TGTGCCAGCAGTGGACAGGGGATTCGCAATCAGCCCCAGCATTTT | CASSGQGIRNQPQHF
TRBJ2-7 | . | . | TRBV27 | TGTGCCAGCAGTTTATCGATCGGCAACCCCTACGAGCAGTACTTC | CASSLSIGNPYEQYF
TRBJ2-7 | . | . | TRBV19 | TGTGCCAGTAGTTTCGGACTGACTTACGAGCAGTACTTC | CASSFGLTYEQYF
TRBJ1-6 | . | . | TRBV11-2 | TGTGCCAGCAGCTTAGGGGGGTCCTATAATTCACCCCTCCACTTT | CASSLGGSYNSPLHF
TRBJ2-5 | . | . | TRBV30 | TGTGCCTGGAGTGTACAAAGGGCCAGGACCAGGGTCCAAGAGACCCAGTACTTC | CAWSVQRARTRVQETQYF
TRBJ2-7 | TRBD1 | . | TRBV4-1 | TGCGCCAGCAGCCACGGCGGGACAGGGCTTTACGAGCAGTACTTC | CASSHGGTGLYEQYF
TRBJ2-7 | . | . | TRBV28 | TGTGCCAGCAGTTTGAGGGGGGCTGGGTACGAGCAGTACTTC | CASSLRGAGYEQYF
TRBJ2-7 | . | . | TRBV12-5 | TGTGCTAGTGGTCCCCCCGGGGGAGGTTTCCTTCCCGTCTCCTACGAGCAGTACTTC | CASGPPGGGFLPVSYEQYF
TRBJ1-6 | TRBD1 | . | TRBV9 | TGTGCCAGCAGCGGGGCAGGGGGCGATTCACCCCTCCACTTT | CASSGAGGDSPLHF
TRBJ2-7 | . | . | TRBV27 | TGTGCCAGCAGTTATGGTCTGGGGGAACGGACCTACGAGCAGTACTTC | CASSYGLGERTYEQYF
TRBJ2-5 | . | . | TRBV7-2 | TGTGCCAGCAGTGAAACACAGTGGGGCGAAGAGACCCAGTACTTC | CASSETQWGEETQYF
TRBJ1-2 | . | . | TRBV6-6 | TGTGCCAGCAGTTACTTTGCAGGAGATGATGGCTACACCTTC | CASSYFAGDDGYTF
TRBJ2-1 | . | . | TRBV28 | TGTGCCAGCAGTTCACGTTCCGGGATAATTGTTACCTACAATGAGCAGTTCTTC | CASSSRSGIIVTYNEQFF
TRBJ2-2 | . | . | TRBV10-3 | TGTGCCATCAGTGGTTCTGGGGGCTACGAGAACACCGGGGAGCTGTTTTTT | CAISGSGGYENTGELFF
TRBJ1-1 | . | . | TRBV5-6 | TGTGCCAGCAGCTTGGAATGGGGGACTGAAGCTTTCTTT | CASSLEWGTEAFF
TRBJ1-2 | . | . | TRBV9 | TGTGCCAGCAGCATTCGCAGGGTTGACTATGGCTACACCTTC | CASSIRRVDYGYTF